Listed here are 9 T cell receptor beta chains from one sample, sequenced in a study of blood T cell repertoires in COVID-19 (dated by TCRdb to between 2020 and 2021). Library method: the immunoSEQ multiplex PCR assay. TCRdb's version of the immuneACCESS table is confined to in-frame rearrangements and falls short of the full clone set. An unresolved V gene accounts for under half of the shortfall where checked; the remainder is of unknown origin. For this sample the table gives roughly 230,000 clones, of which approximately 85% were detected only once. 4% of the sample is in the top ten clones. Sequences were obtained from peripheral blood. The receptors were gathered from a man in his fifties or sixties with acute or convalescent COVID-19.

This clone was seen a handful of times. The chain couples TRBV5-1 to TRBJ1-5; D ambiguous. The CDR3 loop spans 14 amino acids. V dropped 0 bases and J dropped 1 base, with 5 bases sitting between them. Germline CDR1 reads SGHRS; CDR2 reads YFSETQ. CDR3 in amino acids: CASSLAGSNQPQHF. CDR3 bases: TGCGCCAGCAGCTTGGCGGGGAGCAATCAGCCCCAGCATTTT.

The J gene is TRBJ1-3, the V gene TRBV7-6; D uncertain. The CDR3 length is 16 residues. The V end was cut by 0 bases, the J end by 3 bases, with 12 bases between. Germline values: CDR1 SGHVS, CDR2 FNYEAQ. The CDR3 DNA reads TGTGCCAGCAGCTTAGCGGCTCGCACGGGTGGAAACACCATATATTTT. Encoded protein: CASSLAARTGGNTIYF.

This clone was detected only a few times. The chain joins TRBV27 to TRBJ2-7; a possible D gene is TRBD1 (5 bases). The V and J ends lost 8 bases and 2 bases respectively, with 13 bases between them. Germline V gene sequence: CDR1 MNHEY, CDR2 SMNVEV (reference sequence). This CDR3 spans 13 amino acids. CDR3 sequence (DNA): TGTGCCAGCGGGTTAGACAGTACCTACGAGCAGTACTTC. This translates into CASGLDSTYEQYF.

CDR3 sequence (DNA): TGTGCCAGCAGTTTCCTACAGGGGAGACGGGCCTACGAGCAGTACTTC. Translating gives CASSFLQGRRAYEQYF. This rearrangement joins TRBV6-5 to TRBJ2-7, with TRBD1 identical over 7 bases. Germline CDR1 MNHEY, CDR2 SVGAGI. The CDR3 is 16 residues long. Trimming took 4 bases from V and 2 from J; bases not matched to a gene: 11.

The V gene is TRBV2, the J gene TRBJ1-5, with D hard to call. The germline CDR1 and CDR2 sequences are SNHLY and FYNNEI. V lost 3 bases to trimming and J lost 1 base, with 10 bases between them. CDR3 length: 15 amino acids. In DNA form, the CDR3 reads TGTGCCAGCAGTGATTTGGGAGGCAGCAATCAGCCCCAGCATTTT. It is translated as CASSDLGGSNQPQHF.

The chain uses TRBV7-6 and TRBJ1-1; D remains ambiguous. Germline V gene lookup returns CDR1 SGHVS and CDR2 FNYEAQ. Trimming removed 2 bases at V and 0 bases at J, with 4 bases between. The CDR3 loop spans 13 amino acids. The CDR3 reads CASSLQVNTEAFF. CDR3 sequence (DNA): TGTGCCAGCAGCTTACAGGTGAACACTGAAGCTTTCTTT. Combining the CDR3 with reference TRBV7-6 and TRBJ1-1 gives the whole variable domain GAGVSQSPRYKVTKRGQDVALRCDPISGHVSLYWYRQALGQGPEFLTYFNYEAQQDKSGLPNDRFSAERPEGSISTLTIQRTEQRDSAMYRCASSLQVNTEAFFGQGTRLTVV.

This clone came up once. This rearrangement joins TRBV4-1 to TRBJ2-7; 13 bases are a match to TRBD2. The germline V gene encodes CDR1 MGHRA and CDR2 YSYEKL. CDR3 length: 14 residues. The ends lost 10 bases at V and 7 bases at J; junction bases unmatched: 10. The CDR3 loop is CATQPGLAGNEQYF. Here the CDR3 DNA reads TGCGCCACCCAGCCGGGACTAGCGGGAAATGAGCAGTACTTC.

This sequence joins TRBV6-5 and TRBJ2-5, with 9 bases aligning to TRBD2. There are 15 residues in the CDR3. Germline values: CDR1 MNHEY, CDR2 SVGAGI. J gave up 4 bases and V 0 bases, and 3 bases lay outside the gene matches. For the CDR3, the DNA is TGTGCCAGCAGTTACTCGGCGGGGGGGCGAGAGACCCAGTACTTC. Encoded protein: CASSYSAGGRETQYF.

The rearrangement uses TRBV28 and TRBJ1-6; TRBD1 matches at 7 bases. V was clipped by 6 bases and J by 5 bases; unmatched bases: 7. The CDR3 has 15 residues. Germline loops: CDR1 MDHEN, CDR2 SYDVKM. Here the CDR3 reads CASRAQGPDNSPLHF. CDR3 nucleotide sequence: TGTGCCAGCAGGGCACAGGGGCCAGATAATTCACCCCTCCACTTT.